The 11 T cell receptor beta chains listed next were all sequenced from one sample in a study of shared clonotypes between healthy human individuals (dated by TCRdb to 2018 to 2021). Receptor amplification or capture employed the immunoSEQ multiplex PCR assay. TCRdb took this table from immuneACCESS and kept in-frame rearrangements with V and J called. Such tables lack part of the clones; where checked against another copy, unresolved V genes explain under half of the gap, and the rest is unexplained. The sample data list roughly 1,800,000 clones, and approximately 94% of these were observed just once. Clones ranked in the top ten supply 0.9% to 1.5% of the sample. CD8 naive samples consisted of CD45RO-negative cells that were positively selected for CCR7, yielding a CD45RA+CCR7+ population without TemRA cells. Specimen: naive CD8+ T cells sorted from blood. In the paper's terms, the cell subset or site label means: CD45RA+CCR7+. The receptors here all came from a man between 18 and 35 years old in good health.

The chain couples TRBV19 to TRBJ1-5, with 7 bases fitting TRBD1. This CDR3 is 18 amino acids long. V was pared by 2 bases and J by 0 bases, with 10 bases of the junction left unmatched. CDR1 and CDR2 from the germline V gene are LNHDA and SQIVND (reference sequence). The chain's CDR3 is CASSITGTELYSNQPQHF. CDR3 DNA: TGTGCCAGTAGTATAACCGGGACAGAACTTTATAGCAATCAGCCCCAGCATTTT.

The chain employs TRBV15 and TRBJ2-7, with a possible D match to TRBD2 (6 bases). This CDR3 is 14 amino acids long. Trimming removed 3 bases from V and 1 base from J, with 10 bases in between. Germline CDR1 LNHNV, CDR2 YYDKDF (reference sequence). The CDR3 coding sequence is TGTGCCACCAGCAGCGGGGGTTTGTCCTACGAGCAGTACTTC. Its translation is CATSSGGLSYEQYF. Drawing the rest from reference TRBV15 and TRBJ2-7, the complete variable domain is DAMVIQNPRYQVTQFGKPVTLSCSQTLNHNVMYWYQQKSSQAPKLLFHYYDKDFNNEADTPDNFQSRRPNTSFCFLDIRSPGLGDTAMYLCATSSGGLSYEQYFGPGTRLTVT.

This clone was counted once. Written as DNA, the CDR3 is TGCGCCAGCAGCTTGGCCCCCGACAGGCCCCGCTACGAGCAGTACTTC. It is translated as CASSLAPDRPRYEQYF. The chain has TRBV5-1 and TRBJ2-7, with D possibly matching TRBD1 (6 bases). Trimming cost V 0 bases and J 3 bases, with 16 bases left between them. In germline, CDR1 is SGHRS, CDR2 YFSETQ. CDR3 length equals 16 residues.

This clone is a singleton in its sample. The chain is built from TRBV6-1 and TRBJ1-1; tentatively, D is TRBD1 (5 bases). The CDR3 consists of 14 residues. Germline V gene data show CDR1 as MNHNS and CDR2 as SASEGT. With 2 bases removed from V and 6 bases from J, the gap between germline ends came to 13 bases. The CDR3 nucleotides read TGTGCCAGCAGTGAACCTAGCAGGGAAGCTGAAGCTTTCTTT. Translated: CASSEPSREAEAFF.

This chain links TRBV14 with TRBJ2-1; TRBD2 agrees at 14 bases. Germline trimming cut 5 bases from V and 5 bases from J; bases unmatched to any gene: 2. The CDR3 loop spans 15 amino acids. CDR1 is SGHDN, CDR2 FVKESK, per germline. CDR3 amino acids: CASSAGLAGDNEQFF. In DNA form, the CDR3 reads TGTGCCAGCAGCGCGGGACTAGCGGGAGACAATGAGCAGTTCTTC.

The rearrangement uses TRBV10-3 and TRBJ1-5, with D unresolved. V shed 3 bases and J shed 3 bases, with 12 bases lying between them. This CDR3 is built from 15 residues. CDR1 and CDR2 (germline): ENHRY, SYGVKD. This chain's CDR3 is CAISELIGLNQPQHF. The CDR3 bases are TGTGCCATCAGTGAATTAATCGGCCTCAATCAGCCCCAGCATTTT.

This chain joins TRBV29-1 and TRBJ2-3, with TRBD2 identical over 13 bases. This CDR3 is built from 16 residues. The germline gives CDR1 SQVTM, CDR2 ANQGSEA. Losses at the gene ends were 4 bases for V and 1 base for J; bases not matched to a gene: 5. CDR3 region: CSVAGLAGVGTDTQYF. CDR3 nucleotide sequence: TGCAGCGTTGCAGGACTAGCGGGAGTGGGCACAGATACGCAGTATTTT.

V gene TRBV10-3 combines with J gene TRBJ2-7; a possible D gene is TRBD1 (6 bases). Trimming took off 10 bases at V and 2 bases at J, with 9 bases between the two ends. Germline lookup yields CDR1 ENHRY and CDR2 SYGVKD. This CDR3 is built from 11 residues. Here the CDR3 reads CATQGTYEQYF. As DNA, the CDR3 is TGTGCCACACAGGGAACCTACGAGCAGTACTTC.

The rearrangement joins TRBV18 to TRBJ2-2; tentative D call: TRBD2 (6 bases). Germline V gene sequence: CDR1 KGHSH, CDR2 LQKENI. This CDR3 has 17 amino acids. Trimming shortened V by 3 bases and J by 0 bases, and 14 bases separated the two germline ends. CDR3 sequence reads: CASSPGLGGANTGELFF. In nucleotides, the CDR3 is TGTGCCAGCTCACCGGGATTAGGCGGGGCGAACACCGGGGAGCTGTTTTTT.

This chain links TRBV5-6 with TRBJ2-7; no firm D call. The CDR3 sequence is 14 residues long. In germline, CDR1 is SGHDT, CDR2 YYEEEE. Between the trimmed V and J ends, which lost 0 bases and 4 bases, there was a span of 11 bases. The CDR3 nucleotides are TGTGCCAGCAGCTTGGCACAGTTGATATACGAGCAGTACTTC. This encodes CASSLAQLIYEQYF.

The chain joins TRBV28 to TRBJ1-2; D is unclear. The CDR3 runs to 13 residues. Germline CDR1 is MDHEN and CDR2 is SYDVKM. V was shortened by 2 bases and J by 8 bases, with 12 bases between the two germline ends. CDR3 protein: CASSLRGSGGYTF. Written as DNA, the CDR3 is TGTGCCAGCAGTTTACGAGGTTCGGGAGGCTACACCTTC.